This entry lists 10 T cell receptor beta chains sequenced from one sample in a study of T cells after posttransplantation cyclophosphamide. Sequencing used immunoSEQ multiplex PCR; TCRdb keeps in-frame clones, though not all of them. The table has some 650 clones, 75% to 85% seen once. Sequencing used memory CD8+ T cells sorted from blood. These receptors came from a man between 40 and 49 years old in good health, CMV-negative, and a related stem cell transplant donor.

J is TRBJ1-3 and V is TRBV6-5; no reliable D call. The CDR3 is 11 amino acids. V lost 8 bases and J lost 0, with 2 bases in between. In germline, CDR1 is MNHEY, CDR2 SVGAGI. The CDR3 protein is CASLSGNTIYF. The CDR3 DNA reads TGTGCCAGCCTCTCTGGAAACACCATATATTTT.

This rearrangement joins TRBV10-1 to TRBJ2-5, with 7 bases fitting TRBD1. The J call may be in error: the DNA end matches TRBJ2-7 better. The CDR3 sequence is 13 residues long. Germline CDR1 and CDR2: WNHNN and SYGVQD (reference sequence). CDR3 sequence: CASSVNRGYEQYF. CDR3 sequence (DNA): TGCGCCAGCAGTGTAAACAGGGGCTACGAGCAGTACTTC.

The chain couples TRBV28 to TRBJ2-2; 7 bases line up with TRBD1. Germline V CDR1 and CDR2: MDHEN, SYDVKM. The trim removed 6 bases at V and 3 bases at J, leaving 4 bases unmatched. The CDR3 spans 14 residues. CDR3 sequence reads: CASRGDSDTGELFF. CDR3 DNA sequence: TGTGCCAGCAGGGGGGACAGTGACACCGGGGAGCTGTTTTTT. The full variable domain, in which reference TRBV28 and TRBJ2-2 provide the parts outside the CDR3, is DVKVTQSSRYLVKRTGEKVFLECVQDMDHENMFWYRQDPGLGLRLIYFSYDVKMKEKGDIPEGYSVSREKKERFSLILESASTNQTSMYLCASRGDSDTGELFFGEGSRLTVL.

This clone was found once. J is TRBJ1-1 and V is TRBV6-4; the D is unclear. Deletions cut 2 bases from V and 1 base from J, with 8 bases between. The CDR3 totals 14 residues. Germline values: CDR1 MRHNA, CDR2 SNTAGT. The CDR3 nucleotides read TGTGCCAGCAGTGACACGGCGGAGAACACTGAAGCTTTCTTT. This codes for CASSDTAENTEAFF.

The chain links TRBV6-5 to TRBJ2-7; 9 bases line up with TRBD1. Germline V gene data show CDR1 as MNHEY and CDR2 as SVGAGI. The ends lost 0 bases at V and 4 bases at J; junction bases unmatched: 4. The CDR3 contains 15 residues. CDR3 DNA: TGTGCCAGCAGTTACTCCGGGACAGGGTCGTACGAGCAGTACTTC. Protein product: CASSYSGTGSYEQYF.

This CDR3 reads CASSLVLAGGTAPYEQYF. The DNA for the CDR3 is TGTGCCAGCAGTTTGGTACTAGCGGGAGGAACGGCCCCCTACGAGCAGTACTTC. J is TRBJ2-7 and V is TRBV28, with 12 bases fitting TRBD2. The CDR3 runs to 18 residues. Germline V CDR1 and CDR2: MDHEN, SYDVKM. J was trimmed by 2 bases and V by 3 bases; bases with no gene match: 11.

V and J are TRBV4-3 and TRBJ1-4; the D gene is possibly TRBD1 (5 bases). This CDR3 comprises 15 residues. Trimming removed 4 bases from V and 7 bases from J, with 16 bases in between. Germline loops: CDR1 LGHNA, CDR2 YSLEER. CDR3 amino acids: CASSPGGEVSEKLFF. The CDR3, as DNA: TGCGCCAGCAGCCCCGGGGGGGAGGTTTCTGAAAAACTGTTTTTT.

The CDR3 nucleotides read TGTGCCAGCCGCCGGACAGGAGCCTACGAGCAGTACTTC. It yields the protein CASRRTGAYEQYF. The chain joins TRBV28 to TRBJ2-7; 7 nucleotides align to TRBD1. CDR3 length: 13 residues. CDR1 and CDR2 from the germline V gene are MDHEN and SYDVKM. The trim removed 8 bases at V and 2 bases at J, leaving 6 bases unmatched.

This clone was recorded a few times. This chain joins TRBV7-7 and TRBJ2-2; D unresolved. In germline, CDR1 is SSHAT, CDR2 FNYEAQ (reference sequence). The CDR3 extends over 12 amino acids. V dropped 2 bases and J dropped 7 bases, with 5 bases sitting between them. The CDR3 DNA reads TGTGCCAGCAGCTTAATTAACGGGGAGCTGTTTTTT. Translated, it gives CASSLINGELFF.

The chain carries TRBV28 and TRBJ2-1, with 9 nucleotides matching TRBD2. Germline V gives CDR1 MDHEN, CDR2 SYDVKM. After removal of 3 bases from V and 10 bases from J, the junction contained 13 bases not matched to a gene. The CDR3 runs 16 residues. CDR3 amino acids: CASSLAGGPYLLEQFF. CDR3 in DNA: TGTGCCAGCAGTTTGGCGGGAGGGCCGTACCTCCTGGAGCAGTTCTTC.